This T cell receptor beta chain was recovered during a study of beta chain features in type 1 diabetes. Study outcomes and limitations: Naive, central memory and regulatory TCRB repertoires appeared more similar among patients than healthy donors.

V was cut by 4 bases and J by 11 bases, with 11 bases left in between. This CDR3 has 11 amino acids. Germline loops: CDR1 MDHEN, CDR2 SYDVKM. Since all of the isolated RNA was reverse transcribed, expressed TCRB transcripts were what got sequenced. Read counts averaged approximately 3.5 million for samples of naive, central memory and regulatory T cells. Clones were read by immunoSEQ multiplex PCR, and TCRdb kept only the in-frame ones, dropping some. Here the sample spans around 300,000 clones, roughly 8% being singletons. In regard to this clone: What it binds is not known.

The TCR originated in a woman aged 18-29 years in good health. The chain carries TRBV28 and TRBJ1-2; D uncertain. The material sequenced was central memory CD4+ T cells from blood. This CDR3 is CASSSERRYTF. CDR3 in DNA: TGTGCCAGCAGTTCCGAGAGGAGATACACCTTC.